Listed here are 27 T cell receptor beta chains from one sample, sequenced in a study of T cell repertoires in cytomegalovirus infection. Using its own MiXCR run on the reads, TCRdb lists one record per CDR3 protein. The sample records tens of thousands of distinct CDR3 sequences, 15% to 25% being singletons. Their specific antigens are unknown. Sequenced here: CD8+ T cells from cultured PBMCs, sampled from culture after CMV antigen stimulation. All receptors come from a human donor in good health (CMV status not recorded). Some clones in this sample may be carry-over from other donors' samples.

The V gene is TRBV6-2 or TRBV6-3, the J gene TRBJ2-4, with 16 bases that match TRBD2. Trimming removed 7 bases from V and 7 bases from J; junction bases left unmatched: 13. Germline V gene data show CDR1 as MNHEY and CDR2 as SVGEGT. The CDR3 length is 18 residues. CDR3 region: CASKAGTSGRARSNIQYF. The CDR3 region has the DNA TGTGCCAGCAAGGCTGGGACTAGCGGGAGGGCAAGGTCGAACATTCAGTACTTC.

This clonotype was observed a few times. CDR3 region: CASSLLTGTNSYEQYF. CDR3 nucleotides: TGTGCCAGCAGCTTACTTACAGGAACGAACTCCTACGAGCAGTACTTC. V and J are TRBV7-8 and TRBJ2-7, with D possibly matching TRBD1 (5 bases). This CDR3 spans 16 amino acids. The V and J ends lost 2 bases and 0 bases respectively, with 14 bases between them. Germline V CDR1 and CDR2: SGHVS, FQNEAQ.

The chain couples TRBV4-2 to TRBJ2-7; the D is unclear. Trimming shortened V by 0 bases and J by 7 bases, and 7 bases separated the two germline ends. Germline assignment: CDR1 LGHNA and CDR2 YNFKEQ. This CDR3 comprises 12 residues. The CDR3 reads CASSQDGREQYF. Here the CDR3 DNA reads TGTGCCAGCAGCCAAGATGGGCGAGAGCAGTACTTC.

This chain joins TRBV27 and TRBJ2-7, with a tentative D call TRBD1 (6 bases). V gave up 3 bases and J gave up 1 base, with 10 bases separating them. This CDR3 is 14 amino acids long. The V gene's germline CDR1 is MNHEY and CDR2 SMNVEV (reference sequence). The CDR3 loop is CASSFLDSSYEQYF. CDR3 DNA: TGTGCCAGCAGTTTTTTGGACAGTTCCTACGAGCAGTACTTC.

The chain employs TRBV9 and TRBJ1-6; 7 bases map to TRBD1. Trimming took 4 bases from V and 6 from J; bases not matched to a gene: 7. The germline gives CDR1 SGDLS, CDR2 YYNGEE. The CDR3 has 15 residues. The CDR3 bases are TGTGCCAGCAGCCCAGGGGGGGGGTCTAATTCACCCCTCCACTTT. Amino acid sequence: CASSPGGGSNSPLHF.

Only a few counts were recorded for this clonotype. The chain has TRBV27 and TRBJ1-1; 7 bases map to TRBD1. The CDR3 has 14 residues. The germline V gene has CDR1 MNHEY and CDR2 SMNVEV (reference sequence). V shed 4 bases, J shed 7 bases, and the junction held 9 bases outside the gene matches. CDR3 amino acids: CASSWNRGGFEAFF. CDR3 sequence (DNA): TGTGCCAGCAGTTGGAACAGGGGTGGATTTGAAGCTTTCTTT.

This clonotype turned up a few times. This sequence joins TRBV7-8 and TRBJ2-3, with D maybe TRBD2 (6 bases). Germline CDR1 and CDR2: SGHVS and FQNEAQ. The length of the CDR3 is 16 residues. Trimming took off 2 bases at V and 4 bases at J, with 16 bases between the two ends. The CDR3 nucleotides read TGTGCCAGCAGCTTATCTCTAGCGAGAAGGGCAGATACGCAGTATTTT. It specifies CASSLSLARRADTQYF.

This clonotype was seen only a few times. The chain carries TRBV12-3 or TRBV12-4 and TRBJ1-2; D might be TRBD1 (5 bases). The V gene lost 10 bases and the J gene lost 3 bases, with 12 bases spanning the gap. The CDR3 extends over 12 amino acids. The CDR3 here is CATYRDYYGYTF. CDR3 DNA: TGTGCCACCTACCGGGACTACTATGGCTACACCTTC.

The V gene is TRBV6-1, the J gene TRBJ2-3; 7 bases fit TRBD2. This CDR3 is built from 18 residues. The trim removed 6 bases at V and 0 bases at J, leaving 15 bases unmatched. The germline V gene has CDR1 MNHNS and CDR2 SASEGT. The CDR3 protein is CASRLKAWRELSTDTQYF. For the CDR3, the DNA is TGTGCCAGCAGGCTTAAGGCCTGGCGGGAGCTCAGCACAGATACGCAGTATTTT.

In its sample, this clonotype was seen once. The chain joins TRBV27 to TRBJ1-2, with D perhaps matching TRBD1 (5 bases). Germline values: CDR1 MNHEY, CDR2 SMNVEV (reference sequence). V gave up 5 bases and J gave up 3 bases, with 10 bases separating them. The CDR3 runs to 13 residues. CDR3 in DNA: TGTGCCAGCAGTGGTGGGGGGGACTATGGCTACACCTTC. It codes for CASSGGGDYGYTF.

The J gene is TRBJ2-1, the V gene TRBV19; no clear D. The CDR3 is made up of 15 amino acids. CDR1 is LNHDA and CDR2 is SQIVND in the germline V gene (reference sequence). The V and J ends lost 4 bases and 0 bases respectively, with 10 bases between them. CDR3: CASSTLSDSYNEQFF. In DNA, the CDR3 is TGTGCCAGTAGTACCCTCTCAGACTCCTACAATGAGCAGTTCTTC.

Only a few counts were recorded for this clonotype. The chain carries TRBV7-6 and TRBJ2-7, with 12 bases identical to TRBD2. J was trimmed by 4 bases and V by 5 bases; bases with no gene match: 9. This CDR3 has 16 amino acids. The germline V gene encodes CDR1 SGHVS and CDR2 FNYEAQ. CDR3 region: CASSPDTSGGPYEQYF. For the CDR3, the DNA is TGTGCCAGCAGCCCCGACACTAGCGGGGGGCCTTACGAGCAGTACTTC.

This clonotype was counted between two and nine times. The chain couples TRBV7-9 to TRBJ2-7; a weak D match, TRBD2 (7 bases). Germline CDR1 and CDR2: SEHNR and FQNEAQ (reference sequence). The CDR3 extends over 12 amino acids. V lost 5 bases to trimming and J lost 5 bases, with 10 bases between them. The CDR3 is CASSRGGDEQYF. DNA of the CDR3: TGTGCCAGCAGCCGAGGGGGGGACGAGCAGTACTTC. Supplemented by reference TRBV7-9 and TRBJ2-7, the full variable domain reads DTGVSQNPRHKITKRGQNVTFRCDPISEHNRLYWYRQTLGQGPEFLTYFQNEAQLEKSRLLSDRFSAERPKGSFSTLEIQRTEQGDSAMYLCASSRGGDEQYFGPGTRLTVT.

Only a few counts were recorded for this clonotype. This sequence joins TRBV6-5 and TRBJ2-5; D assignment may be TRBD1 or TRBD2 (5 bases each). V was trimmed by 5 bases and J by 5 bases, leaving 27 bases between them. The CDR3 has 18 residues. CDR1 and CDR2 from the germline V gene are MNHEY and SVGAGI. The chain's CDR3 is CASSTNDDGNGAGETQYF. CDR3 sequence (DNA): TGTGCCAGCAGTACAAATGACGACGGCAACGGGGCAGGGGAGACCCAGTACTTC.

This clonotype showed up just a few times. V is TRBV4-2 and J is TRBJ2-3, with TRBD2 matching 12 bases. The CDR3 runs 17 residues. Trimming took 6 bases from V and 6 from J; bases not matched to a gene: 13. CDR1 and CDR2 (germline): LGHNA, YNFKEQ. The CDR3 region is CASSWTSGDPGADTQYF. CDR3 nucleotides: TGTGCCAGCAGTTGGACTAGCGGGGACCCCGGGGCGGATACGCAGTATTTT.

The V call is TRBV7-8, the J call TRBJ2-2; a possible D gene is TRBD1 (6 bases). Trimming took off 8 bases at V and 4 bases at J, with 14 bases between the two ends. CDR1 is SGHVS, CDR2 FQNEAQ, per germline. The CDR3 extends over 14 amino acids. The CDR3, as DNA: TGTGCCAGCCTGGAAAGGGGGTCCACCGGGGAGCTGTTTTTT. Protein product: CASLERGSTGELFF.

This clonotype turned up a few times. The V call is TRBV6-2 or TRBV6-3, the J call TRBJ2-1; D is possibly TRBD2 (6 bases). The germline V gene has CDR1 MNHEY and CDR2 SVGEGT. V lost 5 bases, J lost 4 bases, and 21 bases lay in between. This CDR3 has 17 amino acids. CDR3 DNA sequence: TGTGCCAGCAGTCCTTATAGCGGAAGGGGATTGTACAATGAGCAGTTCTTC. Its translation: CASSPYSGRGLYNEQFF.

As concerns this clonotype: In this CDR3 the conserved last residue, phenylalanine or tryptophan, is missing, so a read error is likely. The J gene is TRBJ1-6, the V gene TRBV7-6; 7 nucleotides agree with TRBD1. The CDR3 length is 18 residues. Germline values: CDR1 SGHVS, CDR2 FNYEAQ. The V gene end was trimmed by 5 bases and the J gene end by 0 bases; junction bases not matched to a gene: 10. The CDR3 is CASSPQGQLSSYNSPLHL. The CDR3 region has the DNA TGTGCCAGCAGCCCACAGGGACAGCTGAGCTCCTATAATTCACCCCTCCACTTA.

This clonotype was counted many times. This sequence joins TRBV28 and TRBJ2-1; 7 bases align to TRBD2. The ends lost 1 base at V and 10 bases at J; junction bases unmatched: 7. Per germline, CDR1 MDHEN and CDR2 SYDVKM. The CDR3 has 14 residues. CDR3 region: CASSLLAGMGEQFF. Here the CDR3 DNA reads TGTGCCAGCAGTTTATTAGCGGGCATGGGGGAGCAGTTCTTC.

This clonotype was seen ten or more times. The CDR3 DNA reads TGTGCCAGCAGCTTTGACAGGGGTCCCTACAATGAGCAGTTCTTC. Its protein is CASSFDRGPYNEQFF. The genes are TRBV7-2 and TRBJ2-1; TRBD1 matches at 8 bases. The CDR3 runs 15 residues. In germline, CDR1 is SGHTA, CDR2 FQGNSA. The trim removed 3 bases at V and 2 bases at J, leaving 3 bases unmatched.

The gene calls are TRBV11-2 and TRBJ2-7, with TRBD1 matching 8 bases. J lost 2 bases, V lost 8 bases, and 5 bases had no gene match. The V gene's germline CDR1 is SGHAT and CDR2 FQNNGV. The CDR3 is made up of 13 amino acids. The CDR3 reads CASAWGQAYEQYF. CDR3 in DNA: TGTGCCAGCGCTTGGGGACAGGCCTACGAGCAGTACTTC. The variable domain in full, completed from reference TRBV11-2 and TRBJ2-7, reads EAGVAQSPRYKIIEKRQSVAFWCNPISGHATLYWYQQILGQGPKLLIQFQNNGVVDDSQLPKDRFSAERLKGVDSTLKIQPAKLEDSAVYLCASAWGQAYEQYFGPGTRLTVT.

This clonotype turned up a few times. CDR3 bases: TGTGCCAGCAGCCAGGACAGGGGTTCTGAAGCTTTCTTT. Its translation: CASSQDRGSEAFF. V and J are TRBV11-1 and TRBJ1-1; TRBD1 matches 9 bases. Germline lookup yields CDR1 SGHAT and CDR2 FQDESV (reference sequence). The CDR3 sequence is 13 residues long. V was clipped by 5 bases and J by 6 bases; unmatched bases: 4.

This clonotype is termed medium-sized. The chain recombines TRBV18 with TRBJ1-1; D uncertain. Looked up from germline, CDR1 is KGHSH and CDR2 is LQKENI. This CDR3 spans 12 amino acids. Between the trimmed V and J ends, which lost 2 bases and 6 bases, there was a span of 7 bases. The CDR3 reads CASSPGSPEAFF. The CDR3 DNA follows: TGTGCCAGCTCACCAGGGTCCCCTGAAGCTTTCTTT.

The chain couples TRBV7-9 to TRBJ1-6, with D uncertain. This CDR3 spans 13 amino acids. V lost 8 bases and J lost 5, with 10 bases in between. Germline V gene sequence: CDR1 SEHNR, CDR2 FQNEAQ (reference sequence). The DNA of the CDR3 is TGTGCCAGCTGTCCTGGAGATAATTCACCCCTCCACTTT. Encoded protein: CASCPGDNSPLHF.

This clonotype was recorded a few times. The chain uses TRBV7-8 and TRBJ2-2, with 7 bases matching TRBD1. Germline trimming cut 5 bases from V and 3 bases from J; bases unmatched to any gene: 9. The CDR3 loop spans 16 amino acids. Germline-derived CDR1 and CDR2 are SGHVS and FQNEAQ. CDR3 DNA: TGTGCCAGCAGCGAAACCAGGGGGTGGTACACCGGGGAGCTGTTTTTT. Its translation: CASSETRGWYTGELFF. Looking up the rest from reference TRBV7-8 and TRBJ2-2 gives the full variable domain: GAGVSQSPRYKVAKRGQDVALRCDPISGHVSLFWYQQALGQGPEFLTYFQNEAQLDKSGLPSDRFFAERPEGSVSTLKIQRTQQEDSAVYLCASSETRGWYTGELFFGEGSRLTVL.

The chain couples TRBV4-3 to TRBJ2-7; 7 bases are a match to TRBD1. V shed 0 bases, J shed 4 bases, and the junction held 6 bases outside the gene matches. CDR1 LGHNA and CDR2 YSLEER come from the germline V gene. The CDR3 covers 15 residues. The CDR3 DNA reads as TGCGCCAGCAGCCAAGAAAGGACAGGCCGGTACGAGCAGTACTTC. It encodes CASSQERTGRYEQYF.

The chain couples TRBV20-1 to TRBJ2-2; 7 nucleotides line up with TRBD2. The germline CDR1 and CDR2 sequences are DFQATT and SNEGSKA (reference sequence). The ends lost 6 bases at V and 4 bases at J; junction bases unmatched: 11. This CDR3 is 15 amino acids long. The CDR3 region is CSAPLGGGGTGELFF. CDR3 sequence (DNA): TGCAGTGCCCCACTGGGCGGGGGTGGCACCGGGGAGCTGTTTTTT.